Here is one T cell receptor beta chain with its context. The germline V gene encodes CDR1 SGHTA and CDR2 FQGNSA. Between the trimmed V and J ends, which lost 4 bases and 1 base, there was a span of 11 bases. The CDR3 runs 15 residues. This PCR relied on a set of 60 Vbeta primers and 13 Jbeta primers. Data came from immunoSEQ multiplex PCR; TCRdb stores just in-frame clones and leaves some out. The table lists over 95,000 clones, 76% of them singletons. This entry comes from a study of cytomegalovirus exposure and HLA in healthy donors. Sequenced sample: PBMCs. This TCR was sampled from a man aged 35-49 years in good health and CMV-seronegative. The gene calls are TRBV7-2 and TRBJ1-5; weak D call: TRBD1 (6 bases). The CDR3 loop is CASSSQGWSNQPQHF. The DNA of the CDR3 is TGTGCCAGCAGCTCCCAGGGGTGGAGCAATCAGCCCCAGCATTTT.